A selection of T cell receptor beta chains follows, all from one sample in a study of metastatic and nonmetastatic thyroid tumors. TCRdb reanalyzed the PCR reads via MiXCR. In the table there are about 92,000 clones, 14% to 15% of which are singletons. Specimen: blood. The receptors come from a female donor with papillary thyroid cancer or a benign thyroid nodule (not recorded which). Some clones in this sample may be carry-over from other donors' samples. Each CDR3 is given with its conserved first and last residue. A D gene is named only where the DNA matches it firmly. Only some rows state a clone size, as once, few, many or a class for expanded clones.

.	TRBV4-2	many	TRBJ1-2	TGTGCCAGCAGCCAACCCGACAGGTCCTATGGCTACACCTTC	CASSQPDRSYGYTF
.	TRBV9	many	TRBJ1-3	TGTGCCAGCAGCGTAGAAACGGGGAGTGGAAACACCATATATTTT	CASSVETGSGNTIYF
TRBD2	TRBV20-1	.	TRBJ2-1	TGCAGTGCTAGGGAGCGATGCGGGGGGGGTGAGCAGTTCTTC	CSARERCGGGEQFF
.	TRBV6-6	many	TRBJ1-6	TGTGCCAGCAGTTACGGGGGGACCTATAATTCACCCCTCCACTTT	CASSYGGTYNSPLHF
.	TRBV28	many	TRBJ2-2	TGTGCCAGCAGTTTGAGGAGGACGAACACCGGGGAGCTGTTTTTT	CASSLRRTNTGELFF
TRBD1	TRBV19	many	TRBJ2-6	TGTGCCAGTAGGCGGACAGGGTCTGGGGCCAACGTCCTGACTTTC	CASRRTGSGANVLTF
.	TRBV4-2	many	TRBJ2-7	TGTGCCAGCAGCCAAGTACAAGGAGCCCAGGGTTACGAGCAGTACTTC	CASSQVQGAQGYEQYF
.	TRBV7-2	many	TRBJ2-7	TGTGCCAGCAGGGAGGAAGGACTCCCCCACGAGCAGTACTTC	CASREEGLPHEQYF
.	TRBV27	many	TRBJ2-4	TGTGCCAGCAGTTTCCAGGGTGAAGCCAAAAACATTCAGTACTTC	CASSFQGEAKNIQYF
.	TRBV27	many	TRBJ2-5	TGTGCCAGCAGGGCACAAGAGACCCAGTACTTC	CASRAQETQYF
TRBD1	TRBV7-3	many	TRBJ2-6	TGTGCCAGCAGCCTAGACAGGGCTGGGGCCAACGTCCTGACTTTC	CASSLDRAGANVLTF
TRBD1	TRBV24-1	many	TRBJ2-5	TGTGCCACCAGTGATCCTCCTGGGACAGTGGGGGAGACCCAGTACTTC	CATSDPPGTVGETQYF
.	TRBV6-5	many	TRBJ1-4	TGTGCCAGCAGTTACCGGACAGCGGGAGAGGAAAAACTGTTTTTT	CASSYRTAGEEKLFF
.	TRBV20-1	many	TRBJ2-1	TGCAGTGCCGAGGGGGGGCGCAATAATGAGCAGTTCTTC	CSAEGGRNNEQFF
.	TRBV6-2/TRBV6-3	.	TRBJ2-7	TGTGCCACCACTGGACCCGGCAGTGTCTACGAGCAGTACTTC	CATTGPGSVYEQYF
TRBD1	TRBV28	few	TRBJ1-3	TGTGCCAGTTTGGGACAGGGGCATTTTAGTTCTGGAAACACCATATATTTT	CASLGQGHFSSGNTIYF
TRBD2	TRBV12-3/TRBV12-4	few	TRBJ2-3	TGTGCCAGCAGTTTAACTAGCGGGGGGGCCCGGGGGAATATAGGGCAGTATTTT	CASSLTSGGARGNIGQYF
.	TRBV6-1	many	TRBJ1-1	TGTGCCAGCCTAAGGGAGACGAACACTGAAGCTTTCTTT	CASLRETNTEAFF
TRBD1	TRBV5-1	many	TRBJ2-2	TGCGCCAGCAGCTTTGACAGGGGGAGGACCGGGGAGCTGTTTTTT	CASSFDRGRTGELFF
TRBD2	TRBV7-3	many	TRBJ2-3	TGTGCCAGCAGCTTAAGCGGGGGGGCCCGGACAGATACGCAGTATTTT	CASSLSGGARTDTQYF
.	TRBV18	few	TRBJ2-5	TGTGCCAGCTCACCACAGTGGCTGGGGTATCAAGAGACCCAGTACTTC	CASSPQWLGYQETQYF
TRBD1	TRBV6-2/TRBV6-3	many	TRBJ1-5	TGTGCCAGCAGTTACACGCCGGGACAGGGGGCGAGCAATCAGCCCCAGCATTTT	CASSYTPGQGASNQPQHF
TRBD2	TRBV12-3/TRBV12-4	few	TRBJ2-2	TGTGCCAGCAGTTCTAGCGGGGGCCCCGTGGAGCTGTTTTTT	CASSSSGGPVELFF
.	TRBV5-1	many	TRBJ2-3	TGCGCCAGCACTCCGAGGTGGGGCACAGATACGCAGTATTTT	CASTPRWGTDTQYF
.	TRBV5-1	many	TRBJ2-3	TGCGCCAGCAGCCCCTCGCCGGGGCCAGATACGCAGTATTTT	CASSPSPGPDTQYF
.	TRBV11-2	many	TRBJ2-7	TGTGCCAGCAGCCGGAATACAGGGTCTTCCTCCTACGAGCAGTACTTC	CASSRNTGSSSYEQYF
.	TRBV6-1	.	TRBJ1-1	TGTGCCTGCCGGGGGGCCACCATGAACACTGAAGCTTTCTTT	CACRGATMNTEAFF
TRBD2	TRBV27	many	TRBJ2-2	TGTGCCAGCAGTTTACATGGGGGGGGAATCGCCGGGGAGCTGTTTTTT	CASSLHGGGIAGELFF
TRBD1	TRBV27	.	TRBJ1-2	TGTGCCAGCAGTCTCATGACAGGGGGCACCTATGGCTACACCTTC	CASSLMTGGTYGYTF